Following are 4 T cell receptor beta chains from one sample sequenced in a study of lymphopenia after photon versus proton radiotherapy. Clones were sequenced by immunoSEQ multiplex PCR, and TCRdb holds only the in-frame ones, with some missing. The table has tens of thousands of clones, approximately 84% seen once; the top ten hold around 2%. The specimen comprised peripheral blood, sampled from a patient treated with proton-based radiotherapy. These receptor sequences come from a man in his sixties with pancreatic cancer.

The V and J genes are TRBV19 and TRBJ2-3, with D tentatively TRBD2 (6 bases). V was cut by 3 bases and J by 2 bases, with 15 bases left in between. The CDR3 contains 16 residues. Germline loops: CDR1 LNHDA, CDR2 SQIVND (reference sequence). The CDR3: CASSIRTTRVTDTQYF. The CDR3 bases are TGTGCCAGTAGTATTCGCACGACTAGGGTCACAGATACGCAGTATTTT. The full variable domain, its missing parts supplied by reference TRBV19 and TRBJ2-3, is DGGITQSPKYLFRKEGQNVTLSCEQNLNHDAMYWYRQDPGQGLRLIYYSQIVNDFQKGDIAEGYSVSREKKESFPLTVTSAQKNPTAFYLCASSIRTTRVTDTQYFGPGTRLTVL.

The chain uses TRBV7-3 and TRBJ2-1, with D hard to call. CDR1 and CDR2 from the germline V gene are SGHTA and FQGTGA. The CDR3 sequence is 14 residues long. V dropped 5 bases and J dropped 1 base, with 9 bases sitting between them. The CDR3 loop reads CASSLEVSYNEQFF. DNA for the CDR3: TGTGCCAGCAGCCTAGAAGTGTCCTACAATGAGCAGTTCTTC.

The rearrangement links TRBV6-5 to TRBJ2-1, with D unresolved. The CDR3 has 13 residues. Looked up from germline, CDR1 is MNHEY and CDR2 is SVGAGI. Trimming cost V 2 bases and J 7 bases, with 9 bases left between them. For the CDR3, the DNA is TGTGCCAGCAGTTACGGTCCTCTAAATGAGCAGTTCTTC. This codes for CASSYGPLNEQFF.

This chain uses TRBV18 with TRBJ1-1, with D possibly matching TRBD1 (5 bases). The germline CDR1 and CDR2 sequences are KGHSH and LQKENI. The CDR3 runs to 13 residues. Trimming stripped 6 bases from V and 2 bases from J, with 10 bases between. The CDR3 DNA sequence: TGTGCCAGCTCCGCGACAGATAACACTGAAGCTTTCTTT. Its translation is CASSATDNTEAFF.